The clone carrying this T cell receptor beta chain was picked up many times. This sample was taken from a study of human T cells and chemical hapten exposure. Time point defined: pre-sensitization, week 0. Noted treatment: therapeutic diphenylcyclopropenone sensitization with weekly scalp DPC. In the original analysis: With a range of about 23,224 to 750,000, the median per sample was around 96,000 TCRs. Each CDR3 protein is one row after TCRdb ran MiXCR on the RACE reads. These V and J calls rely on TCRdb rather than the paper's analysis. The table has about 74,000 distinct CDR3 sequences, roughly 15% seen once. Trimming shortened V by 8 bases and J by 1 base, and 12 bases separated the two germline ends. There are 15 residues in the CDR3. The germline V gene has CDR1 SNHLY and CDR2 FYNNEI.

V usage is TRBV2 and J usage is TRBJ2-6; D not certain. This TCR came from a woman aged 50 to 60 with alopecia areata. Some clones in this sample may be carry-over from other donors' samples. This specimen was whole blood, taken in connection with sensitization to the hapten diphenylcyclopropenone (DPC). CDR3 nucleotides: TGTGCCAGCGGCGGAAGTAGGTCTGGGGCCAACGTCCTGACTTTC. Encoded protein: CASGGSRSGANVLTF.